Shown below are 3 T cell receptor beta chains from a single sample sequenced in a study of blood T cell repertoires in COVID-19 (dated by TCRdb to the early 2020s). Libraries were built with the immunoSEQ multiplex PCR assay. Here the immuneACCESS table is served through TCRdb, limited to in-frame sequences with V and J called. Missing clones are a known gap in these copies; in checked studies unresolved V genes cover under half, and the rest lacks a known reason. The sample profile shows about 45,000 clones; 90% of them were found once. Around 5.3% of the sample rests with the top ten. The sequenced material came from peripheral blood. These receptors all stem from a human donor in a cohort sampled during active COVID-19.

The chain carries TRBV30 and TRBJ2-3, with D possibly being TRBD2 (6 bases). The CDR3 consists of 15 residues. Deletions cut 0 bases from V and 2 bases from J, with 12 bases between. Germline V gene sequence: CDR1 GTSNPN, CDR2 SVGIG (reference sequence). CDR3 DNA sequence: TGTGCCTGGAGTGTGGTAGCGGACTTCACAGATACGCAGTATTTT. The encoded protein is CAWSVVADFTDTQYF.

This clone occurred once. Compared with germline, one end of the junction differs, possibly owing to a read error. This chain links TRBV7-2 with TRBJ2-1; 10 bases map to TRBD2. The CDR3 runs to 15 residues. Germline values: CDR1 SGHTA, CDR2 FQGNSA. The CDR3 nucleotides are TGTGCCAGCAGGTTAGCGGGAGGCGGCTACAATGAGCAGTTCTTC. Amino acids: CASRLAGGGYNEQFF.

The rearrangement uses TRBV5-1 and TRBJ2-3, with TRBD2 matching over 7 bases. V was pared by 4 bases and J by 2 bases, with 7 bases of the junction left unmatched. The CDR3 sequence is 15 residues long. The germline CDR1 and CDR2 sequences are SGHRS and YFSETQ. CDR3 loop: CASSIIGGTTDTQYF. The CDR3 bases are TGCGCCAGCAGCATCATCGGGGGGACCACAGATACGCAGTATTTT.